This T cell receptor beta chain was captured in a study of CD8 T cells in ankylosing spondylitis. Study outcomes and limitations: Previously reported in reactive arthritis synovial fluid and blood were some of the motif variants. Reports say disease-linked clones showed up significantly more in matched ankylosing spondylitis synovial fluid. Ankylosing spondylitis blood appeared to be characterized by a TCR beta motif of several highly homologous variants.

Concerning this clonotype: Antigen: not known.

Preparation of TCR beta libraries was done by quantitative 5'-RACE with molecular barcodes. TCRdb re-called the 5' RACE reads with MiXCR, one entry per CDR3 protein. The table records some 800,000 distinct CDR3 sequences, 12% of them present only once. V trimming: 8 bases; J trimming: 4 bases; junction bases outside the gene matches: 9. Germline assignment: CDR1 MNHEY and CDR2 SMNVEV (reference sequence). The CDR3 consists of 14 residues. The chain recombines TRBV27 with TRBJ2-5; the match to TRBD2 covers 8 bases. The receptor comes from a male donor with ankylosing spondylitis. The sample was blood, either unsorted or a sorted T cell fraction (not recorded which). In DNA form, the CDR3 reads TGTGCCAGCCGGCCCGCCGGGAGGGGAGAGACCCAGTACTTC. Encoded protein: CASRPAGRGETQYF.